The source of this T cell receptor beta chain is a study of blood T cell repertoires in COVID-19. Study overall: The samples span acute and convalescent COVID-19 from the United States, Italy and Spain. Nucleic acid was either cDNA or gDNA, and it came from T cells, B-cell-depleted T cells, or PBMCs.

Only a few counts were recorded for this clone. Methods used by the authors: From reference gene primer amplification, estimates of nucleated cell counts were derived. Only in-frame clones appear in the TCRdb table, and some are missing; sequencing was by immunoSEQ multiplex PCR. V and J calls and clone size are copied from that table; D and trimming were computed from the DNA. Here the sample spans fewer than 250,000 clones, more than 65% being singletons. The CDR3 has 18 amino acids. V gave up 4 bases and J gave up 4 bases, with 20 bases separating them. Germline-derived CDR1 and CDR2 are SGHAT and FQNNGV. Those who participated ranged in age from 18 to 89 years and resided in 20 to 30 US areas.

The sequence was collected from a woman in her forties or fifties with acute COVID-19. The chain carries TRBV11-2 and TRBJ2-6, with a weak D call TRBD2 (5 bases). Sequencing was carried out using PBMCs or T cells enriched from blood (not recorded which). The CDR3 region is CASSSRFVTTGGANVLTF. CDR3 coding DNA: TGTGCCAGCAGCTCAAGGTTTGTCACAACGGGAGGGGCCAACGTCCTGACTTTC.